These 27 T cell receptor beta chains were all obtained from the same sample, sequenced in a study of T cells in tuberculosis. Sequencing used immunoSEQ multiplex PCR; TCRdb keeps in-frame clones, though not all of them. The sample includes more than 30,000 clones, around 94% of them seen just once. The sample consisted of PBMCs. All receptors come from a donor between 10 and 35 years old with latent tuberculosis or without tuberculosis infection.

The chain carries TRBV28 and TRBJ1-5; 7 bases line up with TRBD1. V gave up 5 bases and J gave up 2 bases; unmatched junction bases: 12. In germline, CDR1 is MDHEN, CDR2 SYDVKM. CDR3 length: 17 residues. The CDR3 loop reads CASSRVDRVDGNQPQHF. CDR3 nucleotide sequence: TGTGCCAGCAGTCGCGTCGACAGGGTCGACGGCAATCAGCCCCAGCATTTT.

This clone was seen a handful of times. Other DNA sequences of this sample code for an identical CDR3. The genes are TRBV9 and TRBJ2-7, with 10 bases identical to TRBD1. The CDR3 runs to 14 residues. Germline values: CDR1 SGDLS, CDR2 YYNGEE. V was pared by 2 bases and J by 2 bases, with 1 base of the junction left unmatched. The CDR3 sequence: CASSVGQGTYEQYF. The CDR3 DNA is TGTGCCAGCAGCGTGGGACAGGGGACCTACGAGCAGTACTTC.

The V gene is TRBV15, the J gene TRBJ1-3, with TRBD1 identical over 8 bases. The CDR3 is 17 amino acids. Trimming at V came to 0 bases and at J to 3 bases, leaving 7 bases not matched to a gene. The V gene's germline CDR1 is LNHNV and CDR2 YYDKDF (reference sequence). In DNA form, the CDR3 reads TGTGCCACCAGCAGAGATAGACAGGGGCATTATGGAAACACCATATATTTT. Amino acid sequence: CATSRDRQGHYGNTIYF.

In this sample, this clone turned up a few times. The chain links TRBV6-5 to TRBJ2-3; D remains ambiguous. CDR3 size: 15 residues. V lost 5 bases and J 4 bases, leaving 16 bases between the germline ends. In germline, CDR1 is MNHEY, CDR2 SVGAGI. The CDR3 DNA reads as TGTGCCAGCAGTACCCGGAGAGGTTCGGCAGATACGCAGTATTTT. Its protein product is CASSTRRGSADTQYF.

The rearrangement links TRBV13 to TRBJ2-3; 7 bases fit TRBD1. Germline-derived CDR1 and CDR2 are PRHDT and FYEKMQ (reference sequence). The CDR3 loop spans 14 amino acids. Germline trimming cut 5 bases from V and 0 bases from J; bases unmatched to any gene: 2. The CDR3 is CASSRDSSTDTQYF. In nucleotides, the CDR3 is TGTGCCAGCAGCCGGGACAGTAGCACAGATACGCAGTATTTT.

The chain is built from TRBV18 and TRBJ1-1; TRBD1 matches at 8 bases. Losses at the gene ends were 5 bases for V and 5 bases for J; bases not matched to a gene: 1. Germline CDR1 and CDR2: KGHSH and LQKENI. The CDR3 contains 12 residues. CDR3 region: CASSWTGTEAFF. CDR3 in DNA: TGTGCCAGCTCATGGACAGGGACTGAAGCTTTCTTT.

V gene TRBV7-9 combines with J gene TRBJ2-1, with TRBD2 as a possible D gene (7 bases). Germline values: CDR1 SEHNR, CDR2 FQNEAQ (reference sequence). CDR3 length: 17 residues. Trimming shortened V by 5 bases and J by 0 bases, and 17 bases separated the two germline ends. The CDR3 protein is CASSPLQGRASYNEQFF. For the CDR3, the DNA is TGTGCCAGCAGCCCCCTTCAGGGGAGGGCCTCCTACAATGAGCAGTTCTTC.

The chain uses TRBV2 and TRBJ1-1, with D possibly TRBD1 on 5 matching bases. CDR3 size: 15 residues. With 2 bases removed from V and 5 bases from J, the gap between germline ends came to 15 bases. Germline V gene data show CDR1 as SNHLY and CDR2 as FYNNEI. The CDR3 reads CASSERTRKGTEAFF. CDR3 DNA: TGTGCCAGCAGTGAACGGACCCGTAAGGGGACTGAAGCTTTCTTT.

The chain carries TRBV18 and TRBJ2-1, with 9 nucleotides matching TRBD2. CDR1 KGHSH and CDR2 LQKENI come from the germline V gene. This CDR3 is built from 15 residues. V shed 5 bases and J 4 bases; nucleotides not matched to a gene: 6. The CDR3, as DNA: TGTGCCAGCTCAAACGGGCTAGCGGGATACAATGAGCAGTTCTTC. Translated: CASSNGLAGYNEQFF.

V and J are TRBV6-1 and TRBJ2-1; D remains unclear. Trimming shortened V by 3 bases and J by 2 bases, and 14 bases separated the two germline ends. The CDR3 consists of 16 residues. Germline V lookup: CDR1 MNHNS, CDR2 SASEGT. CDR3 protein: CASSDQRFSTYNEQFF. CDR3 DNA: TGTGCCAGCAGTGATCAGCGCTTTTCAACCTACAATGAGCAGTTCTTC.

In its sample, this clone was seen once. This sequence joins TRBV5-4 and TRBJ2-7, with 8 bases that match TRBD1. The germline V gene encodes CDR1 SGHNT and CDR2 YYREEE (reference sequence). V was clipped by 2 bases and J by 7 bases; unmatched bases: 5. There are 13 residues in the CDR3. The CDR3 coding sequence is TGTGCCAGCAGCTTAACGAACAGGGGGGAGCAGTACTTC. It specifies CASSLTNRGEQYF. The full variable domain, its missing parts supplied by reference TRBV5-4 and TRBJ2-7, is ETGVTQSPTHLIKTRGQQVTLRCSSQSGHNTVSWYQQALGQGPQFIFQYYREEENGRGNFPPRFSGLQFPNYSSELNVNALELDDSALYLCASSLTNRGEQYFGPGTRLTVT.

The chain links TRBV6-5 to TRBJ2-7, with 13 nucleotides matching TRBD2. CDR1 and CDR2 (germline): MNHEY, SVGAGI. V shed 5 bases, J shed 3 bases, and the junction held 1 base outside the gene matches. The CDR3 is 14 amino acids. CDR3 region: CASSGTSGVYEQYF. The CDR3 coding sequence is TGTGCCAGCAGTGGGACTAGCGGGGTCTACGAGCAGTACTTC.

The chain is built from TRBV18 and TRBJ1-1; no clear D. The germline V and J ends were trimmed by 4 bases and 5 bases, with 8 bases remaining between them. The CDR3 is 12 residues long. Germline V lookup: CDR1 KGHSH, CDR2 LQKENI. The CDR3, as DNA: TGTGCCAGCTCACGTGAGGATACTGAAGCTTTCTTT. Residues: CASSREDTEAFF.

This rearrangement joins TRBV10-2 to TRBJ1-4; D might be TRBD1 (6 bases). V dropped 5 bases and J dropped 10 bases, with 14 bases sitting between them. This CDR3 is built from 13 residues. Germline values: CDR1 WSHSY, CDR2 SAAADI. The CDR3 sequence: CASSLGGVGKLFF. The CDR3 DNA reads as TGCGCCAGCAGTCTAGGGGGAGTGGGAAAACTGTTTTTT.

V is TRBV6-4 and J is TRBJ2-4; D is ambiguous. The CDR3 contains 15 residues. CDR1 and CDR2 (germline): MRHNA, SNTAGT. V lost 5 bases and J lost 0, with 11 bases in between. CDR3 sequence reads: CASSSPRLAKNIQYF. The CDR3 coding sequence is TGTGCCAGCAGTTCTCCGAGGCTAGCCAAAAACATTCAGTACTTC.

The V and J genes are TRBV5-6 and TRBJ2-5, with a weak D call TRBD2 (7 bases). This CDR3 comprises 14 residues. V was pared by 0 bases and J by 4 bases, with 10 bases between. Germline V CDR1 and CDR2: SGHDT, YYEEEE. The CDR3, as DNA: TGTGCCAGCAGCTTGGCCGGGGGGCTAGAGACCCAGTACTTC. Its protein product is CASSLAGGLETQYF.

This clone occurred once. The chain is built from TRBV5-1 and TRBJ2-5; 11 nucleotides align to TRBD2. The V and J ends lost 0 bases and 4 bases, in that order; junction bases with no gene match: 5. CDR1 and CDR2 from the germline V gene are SGHRS and YFSETQ. The CDR3 is 16 residues long. The CDR3 DNA reads as TGCGCCAGCAGCTTGGAGACTAGCGGGATACTAGAGACCCAGTACTTC. Translating it yields CASSLETSGILETQYF.

V and J are TRBV19 and TRBJ2-7; D unclear. Trimming removed 3 bases at V and 5 bases at J, with 11 bases between. CDR1 LNHDA and CDR2 SQIVND come from the germline V gene (reference sequence). This CDR3 contains 13 residues. As DNA, the CDR3 is TGTGCCAGTAGTATGGCCGAAGGAGACGAGCAGTACTTC. Its translation: CASSMAEGDEQYF.

The chain is built from TRBV9 and TRBJ1-3; no clear D. Germline CDR1 is SGDLS and CDR2 is YYNGEE. The CDR3 runs to 14 residues. Trimming pared 3 bases from V and 0 bases from J, leaving 7 bases between. The CDR3 spells CASSATGSGNTIYF. The CDR3 DNA reads as TGTGCCAGCAGCGCAACCGGCTCTGGAAACACCATATATTTT.

A remark on this clone: Germline is not matched at one junction end, which may reflect a read error. The gene calls are TRBV4-3 and TRBJ1-2; no firm D call. Germline loops: CDR1 LGHNA, CDR2 YSLEER. CDR3 length: 16 residues. The CDR3 reads CASSQDKTPTPYRYTF. DNA of the CDR3: TGCGCCAGCAGCCAAGATAAGACTCCCACCCCCTATCGCTACACCTTC.

This chain joins TRBV28 and TRBJ2-3; 8 nucleotides align to TRBD1. The ends lost 5 bases at V and 4 bases at J; junction bases unmatched: 5. Germline CDR1 reads MDHEN; CDR2 reads SYDVKM. The CDR3 covers 14 residues. The CDR3 nucleotides are TGTGCCAGCAGTCCGGACAGGGCGTCAGATACGCAGTATTTT. Translating gives CASSPDRASDTQYF.

The chain joins TRBV5-1 to TRBJ1-1, with 7 nucleotides matching TRBD1. CDR3 length: 14 residues. J gave up 3 bases and V 2 bases, and 4 bases lay outside the gene matches. Germline CDR1 is SGHRS and CDR2 is YFSETQ. The CDR3 nucleotides are TGCGCCAGCAGCTTCCCGGGACAGTACACTGAAGCTTTCTTT. It encodes CASSFPGQYTEAFF.

CDR3 bases: TGTGCCAGCTCACCGAGGAGGGCGAGCACAGATACGCAGTATTTT. It encodes CASSPRRASTDTQYF. The V call is TRBV18, the J call TRBJ2-3; a possible D gene is TRBD2 (6 bases). The CDR3 loop spans 15 amino acids. Trimming took 3 bases from V and 0 from J, leaving 10 bases between them. Germline CDR1 KGHSH, CDR2 LQKENI. The whole variable domain, remainder taken from reference TRBV18 and TRBJ2-3, is NAGVMQNPRHLVRRRGQEARLRCSPMKGHSHVYWYRQLPEEGLKFMVYLQKENIIDESGMPKERFSAEFPKEGPSILRIQQVVRGDSAAYFCASSPRRASTDTQYFGPGTRLTVL.

The rearrangement joins TRBV16 to TRBJ2-7, with TRBD1 identical over 9 bases. V shed 4 bases, J shed 5 bases, and the junction held 0 bases outside the gene matches. The CDR3 has 12 amino acids. CDR1 KGHSY and CDR2 FQNENV come from the germline V gene. CDR3 sequence reads: CASSRDRDEQYF. The CDR3 DNA sequence: TGTGCCAGCAGCCGGGACAGGGACGAGCAGTACTTC.

The rearrangement joins TRBV9 to TRBJ1-2; D not resolved. CDR1 and CDR2 (germline): SGDLS, YYNGEE. This CDR3 comprises 15 residues. The V gene lost 0 bases and the J gene lost 4 bases, with 13 bases spanning the gap. The CDR3, as DNA: TGTGCCAGCAGCGTAGGACGAGGGAAGGGCTATGGCTACACCTTC. This gives the protein CASSVGRGKGYGYTF.

The CDR3 loop reads CASSLGAIGGLADNEQFF. The CDR3 bases are TGTGCCAGCAGCTTAGGGGCCATCGGGGGGTTGGCGGACAATGAGCAGTTCTTC. The V and J genes are TRBV7-8 and TRBJ2-1, with 7 bases fitting TRBD2. The CDR3 sequence is 18 residues long. CDR1 and CDR2 (germline): SGHVS, FQNEAQ. The J segment lost 5 bases and the V segment lost 1 base, leaving 14 bases of the junction unmatched.

V is TRBV19 and J is TRBJ2-3; possible D gene TRBD2, 6 bases. The V and J ends lost 4 bases and 0 bases respectively, with 11 bases between them. Germline CDR1 reads LNHDA; CDR2 reads SQIVND (reference sequence). This CDR3 region has 15 residues. The DNA of the CDR3 is TGTGCCAGTAGTAAGGGACTCCAAAGCACAGATACGCAGTATTTT. This gives the protein CASSKGLQSTDTQYF.